One and the same sample provided the 21 T cell receptor beta chains below, sequenced in a study of T cells after yellow fever vaccination. TCRdb ran MiXCR on the 5' RACE reads and lists one entry per CDR3 protein. The profile covers hundreds of thousands of distinct CDR3 sequences, with roughly 14% appearing a single time and over 13% taken by the ten largest. This specimen was PBMCs, taken on the day of the yellow fever booster vaccination. These receptors were collected from a young man who received the YFV17D yellow fever vaccine.

V and J are TRBV29-1 and TRBJ2-7; 7 bases are a match to TRBD2. The CDR3 is 12 amino acids. The V gene's germline CDR1 is SQVTM and CDR2 ANQGSEA. V lost 7 bases to trimming and J lost 6 bases; unmatched junction nucleotides: 9. CDR3 nucleotides: TGCAGCGGCGGGCGGGAGATTGGCGAGCAGTACTTC. Protein: CSGGREIGEQYF.

J is TRBJ2-3 and V is TRBV19, with 7 bases fitting TRBD1. V lost 5 bases to trimming and J lost 4 bases; unmatched junction nucleotides: 6. CDR1 is LNHDA, CDR2 SQIVND, per germline (reference sequence). The CDR3 covers 14 residues. This chain's CDR3 is CASSSRQGSDTQYF. Here the CDR3 DNA reads TGTGCCAGTAGTTCCCGACAGGGTTCAGATACGCAGTATTTT.

The chain joins TRBV29-1 to TRBJ1-2; tentative D call: TRBD1 (6 bases). Between the trimmed V and J ends, which lost 4 bases and 1 base, there was a span of 10 bases. CDR1 is SQVTM and CDR2 is ANQGSEA in the germline V gene. This CDR3 spans 13 amino acids. CDR3 DNA: TGCAGCGTTGTGGGACACAATAACTATGGCTACACCTTC. This sequence encodes CSVVGHNNYGYTF.

This clonotype was seen a few times. The chain links TRBV4-1 to TRBJ2-7, with 7 bases fitting TRBD2. The V gene's germline CDR1 is MGHRA and CDR2 YSYEKL. V lost 1 base, J lost 6 bases, and 3 bases stayed unmatched. The CDR3 contains 13 residues. Here the CDR3 DNA reads TGCGCCAGCAGCCAAGGGGAGGGAGCCGAGCAGTACTTC. Translation gives CASSQGEGAEQYF.

This clonotype was observed a handful of times. The genes are TRBV20-1 and TRBJ1-5; perhaps TRBD1 as D (6 bases). This CDR3 contains 16 residues. V lost 3 bases, J lost 1 base, and 16 bases lay in between. Germline V CDR1 and CDR2: DFQATT, SNEGSKA (reference sequence). The CDR3 spells CSASPSGGRSNQPQHF. The CDR3 nucleotides are TGCAGTGCTAGTCCCTCGGGGGGCAGGAGCAATCAGCCCCAGCATTTT.

This clonotype was picked up a small number of times. This chain connects TRBV29-1 to TRBJ2-5; D is perhaps TRBD1 (5 bases). V was pared by 0 bases and J by 1 base, with 9 bases between. This CDR3 is 14 amino acids long. Germline V gene data show CDR1 as SQVTM and CDR2 as ANQGSEA. CDR3 bases: TGCAGCGTTGAAGATCAGCAGGGCCAAGAGACCCAGTACTTC. Translation: CSVEDQQGQETQYF.

V and J are TRBV15 and TRBJ2-7; perhaps TRBD1 as D (5 bases). CDR3 size: 15 residues. V shed 0 bases and J shed 3 bases, with 12 bases lying between them. Germline V gene data show CDR1 as LNHNV and CDR2 as YYDKDF (reference sequence). CDR3 protein: CATSRDMDQGYEQYF. The CDR3 DNA follows: TGTGCCACCAGCAGAGATATGGACCAGGGCTACGAGCAGTACTTC.

This chain joins TRBV6-2 or TRBV6-3 and TRBJ2-1, with 7 bases fitting TRBD1. The CDR3 is made up of 14 amino acids. Germline CDR1 and CDR2: MNHEY and SVGEGT. Germline trimming cut 4 bases from V and 6 bases from J; bases unmatched to any gene: 6. CDR3 in amino acids: CASSSPRTGNEQFF. DNA for the CDR3: TGTGCCAGCAGTTCCCCCCGGACAGGCAATGAGCAGTTCTTC.

V usage is TRBV7-3 and J usage is TRBJ2-2; 7 bases agree with TRBD2. Trimming removed 5 bases from V and 8 bases from J; junction bases left unmatched: 5. From germline, CDR1 is SGHTA and CDR2 FQGTGA. CDR3 length: 13 amino acids. The CDR3, as DNA: TGTGCCAGCAGCCCCTGGGGGGGAGGGGAGCTGTTTTTT. Residues: CASSPWGGGELFF.

The chain recombines TRBV19 with TRBJ2-3, with 9 bases lining up with TRBD1. The V and J ends lost 6 bases and 2 bases, in that order; junction bases with no gene match: 3. CDR1 LNHDA and CDR2 SQIVND come from the germline V gene (reference sequence). The length of the CDR3 is 14 residues. The CDR3 spells CASRGTGNTDTQYF. CDR3 in DNA: TGTGCCAGTAGAGGGACAGGGAACACAGATACGCAGTATTTT.

This chain connects TRBV3-1 to TRBJ1-4; D is unclear. The CDR3 is 17 residues long. Per germline, CDR1 LGHDT and CDR2 YNNKEL (reference sequence). V lost 1 base to trimming and J lost 3 bases, with 15 bases between them. CDR3 region: CASSQGPIFEPNEKLFF. The CDR3 region has the DNA TGTGCCAGCAGCCAAGGTCCGATTTTTGAGCCTAATGAAAAACTGTTTTTT.

The genes are TRBV15 and TRBJ2-7; TRBD2 matches 12 bases. This CDR3 spans 19 amino acids. After removal of 1 base from V and 4 bases from J, the junction contained 14 bases not matched to a gene. Germline assignment: CDR1 LNHNV and CDR2 YYDKDF (reference sequence). This CDR3 reads CATSRVGLAGYSGVYEQYF. The CDR3, as DNA: TGTGCCACCAGCAGAGTAGGACTAGCGGGGTACTCGGGCGTTTACGAGCAGTACTTC. Supplemented by reference TRBV15 and TRBJ2-7, the full variable domain reads DAMVIQNPRYQVTQFGKPVTLSCSQTLNHNVMYWYQQKSSQAPKLLFHYYDKDFNNEADTPDNFQSRRPNTSFCFLDIRSPGLGDTAMYLCATSRVGLAGYSGVYEQYFGPGTRLTVT.

CDR3 protein: CSARGGQGQNSPLHF. The CDR3, as DNA: TGCAGTGCTAGAGGAGGACAGGGGCAAAATTCACCCCTCCACTTT. The chain employs TRBV20-1 and TRBJ1-6; TRBD1 agrees at 9 bases. This CDR3 spans 15 amino acids. Trimming took 1 base from V and 7 from J; bases not matched to a gene: 5. Germline CDR1 reads DFQATT; CDR2 reads SNEGSKA (reference sequence).

This clonotype occurred once. The V and J genes are TRBV20-1 and TRBJ1-6; 9 bases fit TRBD1. The CDR3 runs 14 residues. V was clipped by 6 bases and J by 9 bases; unmatched bases: 9. The germline V gene has CDR1 DFQATT and CDR2 SNEGSKA (reference sequence). The CDR3 is CSALETGGFSPLHF. The CDR3 DNA sequence: TGCAGTGCACTCGAGACAGGGGGATTTTCACCCCTCCACTTT.

The chain combines TRBV20-1 with TRBJ1-5, with D tentatively TRBD1 (5 bases). CDR1 and CDR2 from the germline V gene are DFQATT and SNEGSKA (reference sequence). V shed 0 bases and J shed 4 bases, with 10 bases lying between them. CDR3 size: 14 residues. The CDR3 DNA sequence: TGCAGTGCTAGAGAGGGGCAGCCTAATCAGCCCCAGCATTTT. This gives the protein CSAREGQPNQPQHF.

This chain uses TRBV4-2 with TRBJ2-7; D may be TRBD1 (6 bases). The germline CDR1 and CDR2 sequences are LGHNA and YNFKEQ. The CDR3 has 14 residues. Trimming took 0 bases from V and 7 from J, leaving 13 bases between them. The CDR3 coding sequence is TGTGCCAGCAGCCAAGATCAACAGGGTGGAGAGCAGTACTTC. Its translation: CASSQDQQGGEQYF.

This clonotype was detected only a few times. The V gene is TRBV19, the J gene TRBJ2-7, with a possible D match to TRBD2 (5 bases). The CDR3 has 11 residues. Germline CDR1 LNHDA, CDR2 SQIVND (reference sequence). With 6 bases removed from V and 7 bases from J, the gap between germline ends came to 10 bases. The CDR3: CASSPGSEQYF. DNA for the CDR3: TGTGCCAGTAGCCCGGGGTCAGAGCAGTACTTC.

This clonotype occurred a few times. The chain links TRBV6-2 or TRBV6-3 to TRBJ2-5; D unresolved. Germline CDR1 MNHEY, CDR2 SVGEGT. This CDR3 comprises 13 residues. V was cut by 6 bases and J by 2 bases, with 10 bases left in between. CDR3: CASRPPEQETQYF. The CDR3 DNA reads as TGTGCCAGCAGGCCCCCAGAACAAGAGACCCAGTACTTC.

This clonotype was seen ten or more times. This chain uses TRBV13 with TRBJ1-2; D might be TRBD1 (6 bases). Germline loops: CDR1 PRHDT, CDR2 FYEKMQ (reference sequence). The CDR3 consists of 13 residues. The V end lost 5 bases, the J end lost 4 bases, and 11 bases lay between the germline ends. The CDR3 bases are TGTGCCAGCAGCCCCTGGACAGCCTATGGCTACACCTTC. As protein: CASSPWTAYGYTF.

The V call is TRBV30, the J call TRBJ2-3; 10 nucleotides line up with TRBD1. This CDR3 comprises 13 residues. J lost 3 bases, V lost 7 bases, and 4 bases had no gene match. Germline lookup yields CDR1 GTSNPN and CDR2 SVGIG (reference sequence). The CDR3 spells CASGQGPTDTQYF. For the CDR3, the DNA is TGTGCCTCGGGACAGGGGCCTACAGATACGCAGTATTTT.

V and J are TRBV12-3 or TRBV12-4 and TRBJ2-5; D tentatively reads TRBD1 or TRBD2 (5 bases each). Trimming took 3 bases from V and 5 from J, leaving 13 bases between them. CDR3 length: 14 amino acids. The CDR3 coding sequence is TGTGCCAGCAGTTTGAATGGGGGATGGGAGACCCAGTACTTC. Protein sequence: CASSLNGGWETQYF.